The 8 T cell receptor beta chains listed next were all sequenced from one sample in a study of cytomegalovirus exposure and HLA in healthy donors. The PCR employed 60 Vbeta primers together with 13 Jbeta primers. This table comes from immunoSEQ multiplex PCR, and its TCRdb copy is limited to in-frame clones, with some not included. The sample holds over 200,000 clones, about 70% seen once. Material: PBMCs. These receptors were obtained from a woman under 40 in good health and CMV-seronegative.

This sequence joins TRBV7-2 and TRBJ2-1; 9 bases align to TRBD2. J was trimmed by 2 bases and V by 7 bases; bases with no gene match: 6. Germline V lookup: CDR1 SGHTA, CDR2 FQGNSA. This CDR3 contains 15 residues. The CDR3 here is CASTKTSGPYNEQFF. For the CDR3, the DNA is TGTGCCAGCACCAAGACTAGCGGTCCCTACAATGAGCAGTTCTTC.

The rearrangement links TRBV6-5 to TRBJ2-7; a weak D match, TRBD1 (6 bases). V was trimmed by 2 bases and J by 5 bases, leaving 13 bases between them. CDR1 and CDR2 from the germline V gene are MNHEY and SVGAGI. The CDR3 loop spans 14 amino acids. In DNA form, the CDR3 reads TGTGCCAGCAGTTACACGGACAGTTACCACGAGCAGTACTTC. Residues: CASSYTDSYHEQYF.

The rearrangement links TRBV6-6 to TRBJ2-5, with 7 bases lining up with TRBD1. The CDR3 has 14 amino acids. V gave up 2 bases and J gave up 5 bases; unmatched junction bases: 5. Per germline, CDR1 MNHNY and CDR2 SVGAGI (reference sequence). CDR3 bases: TGTGCCAGCAGTTACGAGACAGGGCGTGAGACCCAGTACTTC. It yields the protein CASSYETGRETQYF.

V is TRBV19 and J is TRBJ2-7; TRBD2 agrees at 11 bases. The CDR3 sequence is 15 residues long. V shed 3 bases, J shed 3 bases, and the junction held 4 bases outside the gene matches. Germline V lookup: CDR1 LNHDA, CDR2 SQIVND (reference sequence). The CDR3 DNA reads TGTGCCAGTAGTATCCTAGCGGGGGGAATCTACGAGCAGTACTTC. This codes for CASSILAGGIYEQYF.

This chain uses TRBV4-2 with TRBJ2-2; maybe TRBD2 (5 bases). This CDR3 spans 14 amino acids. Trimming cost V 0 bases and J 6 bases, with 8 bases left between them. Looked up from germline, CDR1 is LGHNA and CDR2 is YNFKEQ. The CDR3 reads CASSQDAGAGELFF. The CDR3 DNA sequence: TGTGCCAGCAGCCAAGACGCCGGGGCCGGGGAGCTGTTTTTT.

This CDR3 is CASSTTGVEEYGYTF. Here the CDR3 DNA reads TGTGCCAGCAGTACTACCGGGGTGGAGGAATATGGCTACACCTTC. The rearrangement uses TRBV7-9 and TRBJ1-2; unclear D gene. Trimming shortened V by 6 bases and J by 5 bases, and 19 bases separated the two germline ends. Germline V gene lookup returns CDR1 SEHNR and CDR2 FQNEAQ (reference sequence). The CDR3 totals 15 residues.

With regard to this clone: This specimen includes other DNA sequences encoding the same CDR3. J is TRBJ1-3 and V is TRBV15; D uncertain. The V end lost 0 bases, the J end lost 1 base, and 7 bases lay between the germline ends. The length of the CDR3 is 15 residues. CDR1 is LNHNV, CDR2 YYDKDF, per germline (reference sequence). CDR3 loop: CATSRDRGSGNTIYF. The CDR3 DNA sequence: TGTGCCACCAGCAGAGATCGGGGATCTGGAAACACCATATATTTT.

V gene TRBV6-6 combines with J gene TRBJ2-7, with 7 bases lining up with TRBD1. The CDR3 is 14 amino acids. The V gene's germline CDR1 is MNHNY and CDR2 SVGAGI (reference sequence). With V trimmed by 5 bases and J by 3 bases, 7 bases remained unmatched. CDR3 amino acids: CASSIRTGNYEQYF. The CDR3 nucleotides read TGTGCCAGCAGTATACGGACAGGAAACTACGAGCAGTACTTC.